These 32 T cell receptor beta chains were all obtained from the same sample, sequenced in a study of radiation and T cells in renal cell carcinoma. Sequenced by immunoSEQ multiplex PCR; TCRdb stores in-frame clones only, minus some. The sample holds more than 20,000 clones, 81% seen once. Time point denoted: blood 2 weeks post-SBRT. Regarding treatment: 15 Gy SBRT to primary tumor, nephrectomy 4 weeks later. The material was blood, obtained from a patient whose treatment included radiotherapy and nephrectomy. The receptors stem from a man aged 55 to 70 with renal cell carcinoma.

This chain joins TRBV9 and TRBJ2-1; D gene uncertain. The V end was cut by 0 bases, the J end by 0 bases, with 10 bases between. The CDR3 extends over 16 amino acids. Germline loops: CDR1 SGDLS, CDR2 YYNGEE. Here the CDR3 reads CASSVGDSSSYNEQFF. The CDR3 coding sequence is TGTGCCAGCAGCGTAGGCGATTCTAGCTCCTACAATGAGCAGTTCTTC.

The chain has TRBV5-1 and TRBJ2-1; the match to TRBD1 covers 7 bases. The germline CDR1 and CDR2 sequences are SGHRS and YFSETQ. CDR3 length: 16 amino acids. The V and J ends lost 0 bases and 0 bases, in that order; junction bases with no gene match: 3. The CDR3 protein is CASSLAGTASYNEQFF. In nucleotides, the CDR3 is TGCGCCAGCAGCTTGGCCGGGACAGCCTCCTACAATGAGCAGTTCTTC.

This chain links TRBV29-1 with TRBJ2-4, with unresolved D. Trimming pared 4 bases from V and 0 bases from J, leaving 7 bases between. Germline V gene sequence: CDR1 SQVTM, CDR2 ANQGSEA. This CDR3 is 13 amino acids long. CDR3 protein: CSVVPLAKNIQYF. CDR3 DNA: TGCAGCGTTGTCCCTCTAGCCAAAAACATTCAGTACTTC.

The rearrangement uses TRBV13 and TRBJ1-5; TRBD1 agrees at 11 bases. Germline CDR1 PRHDT, CDR2 FYEKMQ (reference sequence). The CDR3 is 16 amino acids. J was trimmed by 4 bases and V by 5 bases; bases with no gene match: 7. CDR3 DNA: TGTGCCAGCAGCGGAGGGGGACAGGGGGGTAATCAGCCCCAGCATTTT. Translating it yields CASSGGGQGGNQPQHF.

This clone has a handful of counts. The chain combines TRBV12-5 with TRBJ1-1, with D maybe TRBD1 (5 bases). CDR1 and CDR2 (germline): LGHNT, FRNRAP. With 6 bases removed from V and 4 bases from J, the gap between germline ends came to 15 bases. The CDR3 has 14 residues. CDR3 in DNA: TGTGCTAGTGGACCGGGACCGCGGGCCACTGAAGCTTTCTTT. Encoded protein: CASGPGPRATEAFF.

A few counts support this clone. CDR3 region: CASTKREDGELFF. For the CDR3, the DNA is TGTGCCAGCACCAAGCGGGAGGACGGGGAGCTGTTTTTT. The J gene is TRBJ2-2, the V gene TRBV2; 9 nucleotides line up with TRBD2. The CDR3 loop spans 13 amino acids. Per the germline V gene, CDR1 is SNHLY and CDR2 is FYNNEI. With 7 bases clipped from V and 7 bases from J, the junction kept 4 bases outside the gene matches.

The chain is built from TRBV4-1 and TRBJ2-1; 10 bases line up with TRBD2. V shed 0 bases and J 6 bases; nucleotides not matched to a gene: 8. Germline V gene sequence: CDR1 MGHRA, CDR2 YSYEKL. This CDR3 has 17 residues. The CDR3, as DNA: TGCGCCAGCAGCCAAGATTGGGCTAGCGGGAGAAGCAATGAGCAGTTCTTC. Protein sequence: CASSQDWASGRSNEQFF.

The V and J genes are TRBV10-3 and TRBJ2-7, with D unresolved. V was trimmed by 4 bases and J by 5 bases, leaving 6 bases between them. Germline V gene data show CDR1 as ENHRY and CDR2 as SYGVKD. The CDR3 totals 11 residues. DNA for the CDR3: TGTGCCATCAGTGGTCGAGACGAGCAGTACTTC. The encoded protein is CAISGRDEQYF.

V and J are TRBV5-4 and TRBJ1-5; D uncertain. Trimming removed 0 bases from V and 4 bases from J, with 5 bases in between. Germline CDR1 and CDR2: SGHNT and YYREEE (reference sequence). This CDR3 contains 13 residues. The DNA for the CDR3 is TGTGCCAGCAGCTTGGGGAAAAATCAGCCCCAGCATTTT. Its protein product is CASSLGKNQPQHF. Filled out from reference TRBV5-4 and TRBJ1-5, the complete variable domain reads ETGVTQSPTHLIKTRGQQVTLRCSSQSGHNTVSWYQQALGQGPQFIFQYYREEENGRGNFPPRFSGLQFPNYSSELNVNALELDDSALYLCASSLGKNQPQHFGDGTRLSIL.

This clone was counted between two and nine times. The chain employs TRBV11-3 and TRBJ2-7; D is ambiguous. The V and J ends lost 4 bases and 0 bases respectively, with 13 bases between them. This CDR3 comprises 15 residues. Per the germline V gene, CDR1 is SGHNT and CDR2 is YENEEA. The CDR3 loop is CASSYRPGSSYEQYF. Here the CDR3 DNA reads TGTGCCAGCAGCTACCGCCCAGGCAGCTCCTACGAGCAGTACTTC.

The genes are TRBV28 and TRBJ2-6, with D uncertain. The CDR3 length is 14 residues. From germline, CDR1 is MDHEN and CDR2 SYDVKM. V lost 7 bases and J 3 bases, leaving 10 bases between the germline ends. CDR3 residues: CASNSGGGANVLTF. The CDR3 DNA reads as TGTGCCAGCAACTCAGGCGGTGGGGCCAACGTCCTGACTTTC. Variable domain in full (rest from reference TRBV28 and TRBJ2-6): DVKVTQSSRYLVKRTGEKVFLECVQDMDHENMFWYRQDPGLGLRLIYFSYDVKMKEKGDIPEGYSVSREKKERFSLILESASTNQTSMYLCASNSGGGANVLTFGAGSRLTVL.

By sample fraction, this clone is medium-sized. The gene calls are TRBV19 and TRBJ1-1; TRBD1 agrees at 12 bases. Germline loops: CDR1 LNHDA, CDR2 SQIVND (reference sequence). V was pared by 9 bases and J by 4 bases, with 12 bases of the junction left unmatched. The CDR3 is 16 residues long. The DNA for the CDR3 is TGTGCCAGCAAAAAGGGGACAGGGGGCGGAATCACTGAAGCTTTCTTT. Amino acid sequence: CASKKGTGGGITEAFF.

This sequence joins TRBV7-2 and TRBJ2-2, with D perhaps being TRBD1 or TRBD2 (5 bases each). V lost 5 bases and J lost 4, with 17 bases in between. Germline CDR1 is SGHTA and CDR2 is FQGNSA. The CDR3 contains 16 residues. The CDR3 DNA reads as TGTGCCAGCAGCCTAAATGGGGGAGACCTCACCGGGGAGCTGTTTTTT. Its protein is CASSLNGGDLTGELFF.

This chain uses TRBV5-6 with TRBJ1-6, with no clear D. Trimming removed 2 bases from V and 13 bases from J, with 7 bases in between. Germline V lookup: CDR1 SGHDT, CDR2 YYEEEE. This CDR3 spans 11 amino acids. CDR3 bases: TGTGCCAGCAGCTTCGAGGGTCCCCTCCACTTT. It codes for CASSFEGPLHF.

The genes are TRBV5-6 and TRBJ2-5, with 7 bases lining up with TRBD2. V dropped 4 bases and J dropped 5; count of bases not matched to a gene: 8. The CDR3 spans 14 residues. The germline V gene encodes CDR1 SGHDT and CDR2 YYEEEE. The CDR3 sequence: CASSKREGMETQYF. The CDR3 coding sequence is TGTGCCAGCAGCAAGAGGGAGGGGATGGAGACCCAGTACTTC.

The chain carries TRBV7-7 and TRBJ2-2; 7 bases fit TRBD1. The germline V gene encodes CDR1 SSHAT and CDR2 FNYEAQ (reference sequence). The CDR3 consists of 15 residues. After removal of 6 bases from V and 1 base from J, the junction contained 5 bases not matched to a gene. In DNA form, the CDR3 reads TGTGCCAGCAGGCCCAGGACAGGGAACACCGGGGAGCTGTTTTTT. Its translation is CASRPRTGNTGELFF.

This clone has just one count. This chain connects TRBV19 to TRBJ2-7; D unclear. Germline CDR1 and CDR2: LNHDA and SQIVND (reference sequence). The length of the CDR3 is 13 residues. V was shortened by 0 bases and J by 1 base, with 4 bases between the two germline ends. CDR3: CASSIDSSYEQYF. Written as DNA, the CDR3 is TGTGCCAGTAGTATAGACAGTTCCTACGAGCAGTACTTC. Full variable domain (rest looked up from reference TRBV19 and TRBJ2-7): DGGITQSPKYLFRKEGQNVTLSCEQNLNHDAMYWYRQDPGQGLRLIYYSQIVNDFQKGDIAEGYSVSREKKESFPLTVTSAQKNPTAFYLCASSIDSSYEQYFGPGTRLTVT.

The V and J genes are TRBV19 and TRBJ1-2, with 9 bases identical to TRBD1. The CDR3 extends over 16 amino acids. V lost 4 bases to trimming and J lost 6 bases; unmatched junction nucleotides: 12. Per germline, CDR1 LNHDA and CDR2 SQIVND (reference sequence). This CDR3 is CASSTTQGARIDGYTF. The CDR3 DNA sequence: TGTGCCAGTAGTACCACACAGGGGGCGCGGATCGATGGCTACACCTTC.

DNA for the CDR3: TGTGCCAGCAGTCCCGTTCGGACAGCCTGGAATGAGCAGTTCTTC. This gives the protein CASSPVRTAWNEQFF. J is TRBJ2-1 and V is TRBV27, with D perhaps TRBD1 (6 bases). V was pared by 5 bases and J by 7 bases, with 18 bases between. The CDR3 sequence is 15 residues long. CDR1 is MNHEY, CDR2 SMNVEV, per germline (reference sequence).

The chain couples TRBV18 to TRBJ2-1; TRBD2 matches at 9 bases. The germline V gene encodes CDR1 KGHSH and CDR2 LQKENI. The length of the CDR3 is 15 residues. V dropped 4 bases and J dropped 8; count of bases not matched to a gene: 9. The CDR3 protein is CASSLLAGSLDEQFF. The DNA for the CDR3 is TGTGCCAGCTCACTACTAGCGGGCTCCCTAGATGAGCAGTTCTTC.

The chain employs TRBV7-2 and TRBJ1-2, with 7 bases identical to TRBD1. CDR1 SGHTA and CDR2 FQGNSA come from the germline V gene. CDR3 length: 14 amino acids. Losses at the gene ends were 1 base for V and 6 bases for J; bases not matched to a gene: 5. CDR3 coding DNA: TGTGCCAGCAGCTTAGAGGGGGCCATGGATGGCTACACCTTC. It specifies CASSLEGAMDGYTF.

This clone was seen a single time. V usage is TRBV18 and J usage is TRBJ2-2, with D possibly being TRBD1 or TRBD2 (5 bases each). The CDR3 is 15 amino acids. Between the trimmed V and J ends, which lost 3 bases and 0 bases, there was a span of 8 bases. CDR1 is KGHSH and CDR2 is LQKENI in the germline V gene. CDR3 sequence: CASSPGRANTGELFF. CDR3 nucleotides: TGTGCCAGCTCACCGGGACGAGCGAACACCGGGGAGCTGTTTTTT.

The rearrangement links TRBV19 to TRBJ1-1; a possible D gene is TRBD1 (5 bases). V shed 1 base and J shed 6 bases, with 12 bases lying between them. CDR3 length: 14 residues. Germline assignment: CDR1 LNHDA and CDR2 SQIVND (reference sequence). CDR3 amino acids: CASSIAGGDAEAFF. The CDR3 DNA is TGTGCCAGTAGTATAGCTGGGGGGGACGCTGAAGCTTTCTTT.

This rearrangement joins TRBV5-1 to TRBJ1-2; D call uncertain. V lost 2 bases and J lost 4, with 9 bases in between. CDR3 length: 13 residues. Per germline, CDR1 SGHRS and CDR2 YFSETQ. CDR3 in amino acids: CASSLLPIYGYTF. Here the CDR3 DNA reads TGCGCCAGCAGCTTACTACCGATCTATGGCTACACCTTC.

This sequence joins TRBV19 and TRBJ2-1; 8 bases are a match to TRBD2. The CDR3 covers 13 residues. The V segment lost 9 bases and the J segment 3 bases; nucleotides outside the gene matches: 4. Germline V gene lookup returns CDR1 LNHDA and CDR2 SQIVND (reference sequence). The CDR3 DNA reads TGTGCCAGCGCTAGCGGGCTCTACAATGAGCAGTTCTTC. It translates to CASASGLYNEQFF.

The J gene is TRBJ2-7, the V gene TRBV7-8; tentatively, D is TRBD1 (5 bases). V lost 1 base to trimming and J lost 7 bases, with 8 bases between them. CDR3 length: 12 residues. Germline V gene sequence: CDR1 SGHVS, CDR2 FQNEAQ. The DNA for the CDR3 is TGTGCCAGCAGCTTAGGGAACAGGGAGCAGTACTTC. This codes for CASSLGNREQYF.

A single count supports this clone. J is TRBJ2-7 and V is TRBV25-1; 10 positions agree with TRBD2. CDR3 length equals 16 residues. Germline V gives CDR1 MGHDK, CDR2 SYGVNS. The V segment lost 4 bases and the J segment 7 bases; nucleotides outside the gene matches: 13. The CDR3 is CASSVLSAGGPWEQYF. The CDR3, as DNA: TGTGCCAGCAGTGTATTATCAGCGGGAGGGCCATGGGAGCAGTACTTC.

The V gene is TRBV5-5, the J gene TRBJ2-7; tentatively, D is TRBD1 (6 bases). Trimming pared 4 bases from V and 2 bases from J, leaving 16 bases between. The CDR3 has 15 amino acids. Germline V gene data show CDR1 as SGHKS and CDR2 as YYEKEE (reference sequence). The DNA of the CDR3 is TGTGCCAGCAGCCCCCGGGTTGGGGGCACCTACGAGCAGTACTTC. As protein: CASSPRVGGTYEQYF.

This chain joins TRBV5-1 and TRBJ2-7; TRBD1 matches 7 bases. The CDR3 sequence is 15 residues long. The junction had 8 bases not matched to a gene; V was cut back by 5 bases and J by 0 bases. Germline-derived CDR1 and CDR2 are SGHRS and YFSETQ. For the CDR3, the DNA is TGCGCCAGCAGGCCCGGACAGGCTAGCTCCTACGAGCAGTACTTC. Translated: CASRPGQASSYEQYF.

This clone was recorded once. This chain links TRBV4-3 with TRBJ2-1; no firm D call. Deletions cut 0 bases from V and 2 bases from J, with 5 bases between. The CDR3 has 14 residues. Germline V gene data show CDR1 as LGHNA and CDR2 as YSLEER. CDR3 bases: TGCGCCAGCAGCCAAGAGGTTGCCTACAATGAGCAGTTCTTC. Residues: CASSQEVAYNEQFF.

The rearrangement joins TRBV2 to TRBJ2-3; D unresolved. This CDR3 is 15 amino acids long. Germline CDR1 reads SNHLY; CDR2 reads FYNNEI. Between the trimmed V and J ends, which lost 4 bases and 0 bases, there was a span of 11 bases. CDR3 sequence reads: CASSASTTSTDTQYF. CDR3 sequence (DNA): TGTGCCAGCAGTGCGTCCACCACCAGCACAGATACGCAGTATTTT.

Remarks on this clone: Relative to the germline gene, one junction end is altered; a read error may explain this. The J gene is TRBJ2-1, the V gene TRBV10-3; TRBD1 or TRBD2 may be the D gene (5 bases each). CDR1 and CDR2 from the germline V gene are ENHRY and SYGVKD. This CDR3 has 21 amino acids. The CDR3 DNA is TGTGCCATCACTGGAAAGGGAACGGGGCAGGGCTTAAACCCGTCCTACGATGAGCAGTTCTTC. It yields the protein CAITGKGTGQGLNPSYDEQFF.